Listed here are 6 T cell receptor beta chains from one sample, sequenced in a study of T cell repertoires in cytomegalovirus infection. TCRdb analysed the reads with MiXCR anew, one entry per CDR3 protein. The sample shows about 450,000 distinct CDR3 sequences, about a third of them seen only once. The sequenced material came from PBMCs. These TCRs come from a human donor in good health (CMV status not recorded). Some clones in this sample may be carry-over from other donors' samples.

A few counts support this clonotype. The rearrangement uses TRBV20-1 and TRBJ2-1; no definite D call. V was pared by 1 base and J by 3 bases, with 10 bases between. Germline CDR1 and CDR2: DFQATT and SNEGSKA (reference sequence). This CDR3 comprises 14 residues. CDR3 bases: TGCAGTGCTAGAGTCCAGGCAAACTACAATGAGCAGTTCTTC. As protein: CSARVQANYNEQFF.

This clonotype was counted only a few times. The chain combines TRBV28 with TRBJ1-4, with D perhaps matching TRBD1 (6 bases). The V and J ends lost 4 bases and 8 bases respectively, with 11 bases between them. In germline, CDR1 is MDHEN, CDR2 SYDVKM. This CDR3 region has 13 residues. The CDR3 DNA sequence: TGTGCCAGCAGTTCCAGGGGAAAGGAAAAACTGTTTTTT. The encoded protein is CASSSRGKEKLFF.

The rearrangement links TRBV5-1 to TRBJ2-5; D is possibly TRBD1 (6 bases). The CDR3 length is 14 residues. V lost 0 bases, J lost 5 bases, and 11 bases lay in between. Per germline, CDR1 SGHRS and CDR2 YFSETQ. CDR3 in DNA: TGCGCCAGCAGCTTGGTGGACAGCCAGGAGACCCAGTACTTC. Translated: CASSLVDSQETQYF.

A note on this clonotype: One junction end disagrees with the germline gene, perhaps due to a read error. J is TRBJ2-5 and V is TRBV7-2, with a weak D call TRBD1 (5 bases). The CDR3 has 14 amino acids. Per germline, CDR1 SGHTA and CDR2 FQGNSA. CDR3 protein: CSSSLARAQETQYF. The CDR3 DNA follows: TGTTCCAGCAGCTTAGCCAGGGCCCAAGAGACCCAGTACTTC.

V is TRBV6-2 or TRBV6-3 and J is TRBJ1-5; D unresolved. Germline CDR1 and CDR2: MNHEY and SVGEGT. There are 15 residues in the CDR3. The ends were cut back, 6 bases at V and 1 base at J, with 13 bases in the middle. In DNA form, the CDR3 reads TGTGCCAGCAGGGCGGGGAGTTTCAGCAATCAGCCCCAGCATTTT. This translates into CASRAGSFSNQPQHF.

The CDR3 nucleotides are TGTGCCACCGGAGACTACGAGCAGTACTTC. Its translation: CATGDYEQYF. The chain joins TRBV10-3 to TRBJ2-7; no firm D call. Trimming left V 10 bases short and J 3 bases short, with 7 bases between. The CDR3 totals 10 residues. The germline gives CDR1 ENHRY, CDR2 SYGVKD.